The entry below gives a single T cell receptor (beta chain) sequence along with its context. These data are taken from a study of early stage breast cancer tumors. This table comes from immunoSEQ multiplex PCR, and its TCRdb copy is limited to in-frame clones, with some not included. The sample comprises roughly 58,000 clones, around nine tenths of which are singletons, and around 5% rests with the top ten. Germline CDR1 GTSNPN, CDR2 SVGIG (reference sequence). The CDR3 sequence is 14 residues long. J gave up 9 bases and V 3 bases, and 10 bases lay outside the gene matches. This chain connects TRBV30 to TRBJ2-4; 8 bases align to TRBD1. The receptor was isolated from a person aged 65 to 85 with breast cancer. Material: blood. The CDR3 sequence is CAWSHRDRRGIQYF. The DNA of the CDR3 is TGTGCCTGGAGCCACCGGGACAGGAGGGGCATTCAGTACTTC. The variable domain in full, with the rest retrieved from reference TRBV30 and TRBJ2-4, is SQTIHQWPATLVQPVGSPLSLECTVEGTSNPNLYWYRQAAGRGLQLLFYSVGIGQISSEVPQNLSASRPQDRQFILSSKKLLLSDSGFYLCAWSHRDRRGIQYFGAGTRLSVL.